This T cell receptor beta chain originates from a study of T cell repertoires in cytomegalovirus infection (dated 2019 in TCRdb). For the wider study: Because public TCR beta signatures pointed to carriage of CMV infection together with the matching HLA type, the HLA type of each donor mattered for the analysis.

This clonotype was seen more than once but under ten times. Its antigen target is currently unknown. Base qualities are not provided; no much larger clone lies one nucleotide away. Findings and caveats that apply to the study as a whole: The ex vivo response was dominated by HLA-C-restricted CMV-specific TCR beta clonotypes, which also provided the single most frequent clonotype in two of eight donors. Cumulative frequency of public TCR beta family members discriminated carriers of CMV infection plus the relevant HLA type in this cohort and an independent approximately 340-donor cohort.

For sequencing, an Illumina HiSeq 1500 was employed. Through fastp at Q25 and MiXCR, TCRdb rebuilt clones from the public reads, retaining in-frame beta chains. A single entry per CDR3 protein holds the most common genes and DNA from its merged rows. This sample holds around 450,000 distinct CDR3 sequences; about 10% were observed only once. The biggest ten clones account for approximately 10% of the sample. The junction carries 9 bases between V and J, which are trimmed by 6 bases and 1 base respectively. The CDR3 sequence holds 13 residues, the cysteine and phenylalanine included. Only the CDR3 DNA stays, 39 bases, in frame from base 1.

The TCR was taken from a human donor in good health (CMV status not recorded). Some clones in this sample may be carry-over from other donors' samples. The sequencing sample was made of PBMCs. The chain employs TRBV12-3 or TRBV12-4 and TRBJ1-1; no D gene is confidently identified. For the CDR3, the sequence is CASSQLSNTEAFF. The base sequence is TGTGCCAGCAGCCAACTGTCGAACACTGAAGCTTTCTTT.